This TCR beta chain was profiled in a study of cytomegalovirus exposure and HLA in healthy donors. Study-level points and caveats: A missense DCLRE1C variant was associated with V- and J-gene trimming of TCR beta chains in a later analysis, and an independent cohort replicated the association. Among TCR beta chains of equal frequency, HLA-associated ones were more clonally expanded in a later analysis. Cytomegalovirus association was listed for 164 TCR beta chains.

CDR3 length: 15 residues. Germline V gene lookup returns CDR1 SQVTM and CDR2 ANQGSEA. V lost 3 bases, J lost 0 bases, and 7 bases stayed unmatched. Turning to this clone: The antigen is undetermined.

PCR employed 60 Vbeta and 13 Jbeta primers. Clones were sequenced by immunoSEQ multiplex PCR, and TCRdb holds only the in-frame ones, with some missing. The table lists approximately 150,000 clones, roughly 78% of them singletons. The rearrangement joins TRBV29-1 to TRBJ1-1, with TRBD1 matching 7 bases. Sequenced sample: PBMCs. The receptor's source is a woman between 45 and 60 years old in good health and CMV-seropositive. CDR3 protein: CSVDPSGTVNTEAFF. DNA for the CDR3: TGCAGCGTTGACCCCTCCGGGACAGTGAACACTGAAGCTTTCTTT.